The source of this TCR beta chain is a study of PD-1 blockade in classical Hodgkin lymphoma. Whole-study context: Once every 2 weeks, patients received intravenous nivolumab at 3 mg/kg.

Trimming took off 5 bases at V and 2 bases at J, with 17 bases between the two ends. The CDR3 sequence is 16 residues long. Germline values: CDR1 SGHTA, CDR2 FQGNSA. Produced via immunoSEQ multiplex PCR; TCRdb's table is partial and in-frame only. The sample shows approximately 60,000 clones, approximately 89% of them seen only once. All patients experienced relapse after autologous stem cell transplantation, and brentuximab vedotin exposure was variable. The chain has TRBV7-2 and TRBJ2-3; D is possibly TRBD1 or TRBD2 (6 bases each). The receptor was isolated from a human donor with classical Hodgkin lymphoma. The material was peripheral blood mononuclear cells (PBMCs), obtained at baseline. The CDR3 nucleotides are TGTGCCAGCAGCCCTGGGCCCCGGGGGCTCACAGATACGCAGTATTTT. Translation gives CASSPGPRGLTDTQYF.